This is a list of T cell receptor beta chains from one sample in a study of read filtering for tumor transcriptome and immune sequencing. TCRdb independently ran MiXCR on the reads; one entry per CDR3 protein. The table shows about 38,000 distinct CDR3 sequences, with around 15% occurring only once. The sample taken for sequencing was a population of CD138-negative cells sorted from bone marrow. The receptors shown here come from a donor at least 40 years old with multiple myeloma. CDR3s include the opening cysteine and the closing phenylalanine or tryptophan. D genes are given only for firm matches. A row's size may be missing; if present it is once, few, many or a size class.

size: many; D: TRBD2; V: TRBV11-2; J: TRBJ2-1; CDR3: CASSPSSGGHSEQFF; DNA: TGTGCCAGCAGTCCCTCCAGCGGGGGGCATAGTGAGCAGTTCTTC
size: many; D: TRBD1; V: TRBV3-1; J: TRBJ2-1; CDR3: CASSPNRDRKVSNEQFF; DNA: TGTGCCAGCAGCCCAAATCGGGACAGGAAGGTGTCCAATGAGCAGTTCTTC
size: few; D: -; V: TRBV20-1; J: TRBJ2-3; CDR3: CSAQPGTNTQYF; DNA: TGCAGTGCTCAGCCCGGCACAAATACGCAGTACTTT
size: many; D: -; V: TRBV18; J: TRBJ2-5; CDR3: CASSLWDESKETQYF; DNA: TGTGCCAGCTCACTCTGGGATGAAAGCAAAGAGACCCAGTACTTC
size: many; D: -; V: TRBV12-3/TRBV12-4; J: TRBJ1-1; CDR3: CASSFKGGGHSEAFF; DNA: TGTGCCAGCAGTTTTAAGGGGGGGGGGCACTCTGAAGCTTTCTTT
size: many; D: -; V: TRBV10-2; J: TRBJ1-1; CDR3: CASSEVGLNTEAFF; DNA: TGCGCCAGCAGTGAGGTGGGACTGAACACTGAAGCTTTCTTT
size: many; D: -; V: TRBV20-1; J: TRBJ1-5; CDR3: CSARSESNQPQHF; DNA: TGCAGTGCTAGATCGGAGAGCAATCAGCCCCAGCATTTT
size: many; D: -; V: TRBV7-2; J: TRBJ2-5; CDR3: CASSLEGRGRETQYF; DNA: TGTGCCAGCAGCTTAGAGGGCAGAGGGAGAGAGACCCAGTACTTC
size: many; D: -; V: TRBV29-1; J: TRBJ1-5; CDR3: CSVALGRGGQPQHF; DNA: TGCAGCGTTGCTCTGGGCAGGGGAGGCCAGCCCCAGCATTTT
size: -; D: TRBD1; V: TRBV10-3; J: TRBJ2-1; CDR3: CAISESGTGENEQFF; DNA: TGTGCCATCAGTGAGTCGGGGACAGGGGAGAATGAGCAGTTCTTC
size: -; D: TRBD2; V: TRBV29-1; J: TRBJ2-7; CDR3: CSVEDRGAGGPYEQYF; DNA: TGCAGCGTTGAAGATCGAGGAGCGGGGGGGCCCTACGAGCAGTACTTC
size: many; D: TRBD1; V: TRBV7-6; J: TRBJ1-1; CDR3: CASRREGAVNTEAFF; DNA: TGTGCCAGCAGAAGGGAGGGGGCCGTTAACACTGAAGCTTTCTTT
size: many; D: -; V: TRBV5-1; J: TRBJ2-7; CDR3: CASSLAEFSYEQYF; DNA: TGCGCCAGCAGCTTGGCAGAGTTCTCCTACGAGCAGTACTTC
size: many; D: TRBD2; V: TRBV29-1; J: TRBJ2-3; CDR3: CSVVKRGGSTDTQYF; DNA: TGCAGCGTTGTCAAGCGGGGGGGCAGCACAGATACGCAGTATTTT
size: many; D: -; V: TRBV29-1; J: TRBJ1-1; CDR3: CSVVRDTMNTEAFF; DNA: TGCAGCGTTGTCAGGGACACGATGAACACTGAAGCTTTCTTT
size: many; D: -; V: TRBV6-5; J: TRBJ2-2; CDR3: CASSRGLNTGELFF; DNA: TGTGCCAGCAGTAGAGGGTTAAACACCGGGGAGCTGTTTTTT
size: many; D: -; V: TRBV12-3/TRBV12-4; J: TRBJ2-3; CDR3: CASRTDYSTDTQYF; DNA: TGTGCCAGCAGGACAGATTATAGCACAGATACGCAGTATTTT
size: many; D: TRBD1; V: TRBV9; J: TRBJ1-4; CDR3: CASSVAGTGTNEKLFF; DNA: TGTGCCAGCAGCGTTGCCGGGACAGGGACAAATGAAAAACTGTTTTTT
size: -; D: -; V: TRBV5-1; J: TRBJ2-7; CDR3: CASSLEPYEQYF; DNA: TGCGCCAGCAGCTTGGAGCCCTACGAGCAGTACTTC
size: many; D: TRBD1; V: TRBV6-1; J: TRBJ2-5; CDR3: CASSEGGRGQETQYF; DNA: TGTGCCAGCAGTGAAGGGGGCAGGGGGCAAGAGACCCAGTACTTC
size: few; D: -; V: TRBV27; J: TRBJ2-4; CDR3: CASSALALGDIQYF; DNA: TGTGCCAGCAGTGCTCTAGCTTTAGGGGACATTCAGTACTTC
size: -; D: -; V: TRBV23-1; J: TRBJ1-2; CDR3: CASSRGVTGGGYTF; DNA: TGCGCCAGCAGTCGAGGGGTTACGGGGGGTGGCTACACCTTC
size: many; D: -; V: TRBV19; J: TRBJ2-2; CDR3: CASPARNTGELFF; DNA: TGTGCCAGCCCAGCACGGAACACCGGGGAGCTGTTTTTT
size: many; D: -; V: TRBV6-1; J: TRBJ1-5; CDR3: CASRGTGLWQPQHF; DNA: TGTGCCAGCAGAGGTACAGGGCTTTGGCAGCCCCAGCATTTT
size: few; D: TRBD2; V: TRBV28; J: TRBJ2-1; CDR3: CVSSHNPSWSSGGAHEQFF; DNA: TGTGTCAGCAGCCATAATCCCTCTTGGTCTAGCGGGGGGGCGCATGAGCAGTTCTTC
size: many; D: -; V: TRBV28; J: TRBJ2-7; CDR3: CASKAGHEQYF; DNA: TGTGCCAGCAAGGCGGGTCACGAGCAGTACTTC
size: many; D: -; V: TRBV6-2/TRBV6-3; J: TRBJ2-1; CDR3: CASSYSRPPYNEQFF; DNA: TGTGCCAGCAGTTACTCGAGACCTCCCTACAATGAGCAGTTCTTC
size: -; D: TRBD1; V: TRBV29-1; J: TRBJ2-1; CDR3: CSGSGQGYNEQFF; DNA: TGCAGCGGAAGCGGACAGGGCTACAATGAGCAGTTCTTC
size: -; D: TRBD1; V: TRBV7-2; J: TRBJ1-3; CDR3: CASSFTGTGSSGNTIYF; DNA: TGTGCCAGCAGCTTTACCGGGACAGGGAGCTCTGGAAACACCATATATTTT
size: -; D: -; V: TRBV20-1; J: TRBJ1-1; CDR3: CSARESSNTEAFF; DNA: TGCAGTGCTAGAGAATCCAGTAACACTGAGGCTTTCTTT
size: many; D: -; V: TRBV5-1; J: TRBJ2-1; CDR3: CASSRSGESYNEQFF; DNA: TGCGCCAGCAGCCGAAGTGGGGAGTCTTACAATGAGCAGTTCTTC
size: many; D: -; V: TRBV10-3; J: TRBJ2-7; CDR3: CAISRERVYEQYF; DNA: TGTGCCATCAGCAGAGAGCGGGTCTACGAGCAGTACTTC
size: many; D: TRBD1; V: TRBV15; J: TRBJ2-4; CDR3: CATSMGQLAKNIQYF; DNA: TGTGCCACCAGCATGGGACAGCTAGCCAAAAACATTCAGTACTTC
size: many; D: -; V: TRBV29-1; J: TRBJ2-7; CDR3: CSVVIQINSYEQYF; DNA: TGCAGCGTTGTGATACAAATAAATTCCTACGAGCAGTACTTC
size: many; D: -; V: TRBV20-1; J: TRBJ1-2; CDR3: CNPSTGSERGYTF; DNA: TGCAATCCTAGTACAGGGTCTGAGAGAGGCTACACCTTC
size: many; D: -; V: TRBV4-1; J: TRBJ2-5; CDR3: CASSQSLAQETQYF; DNA: TGCGCCAGCAGCCAAAGCCTAGCGCAAGAGACCCAGTACTTC
size: -; D: -; V: TRBV5-1; J: TRBJ1-1; CDR3: CASSNVMSTEASF; DNA: TGCGCCAGCAGCAACGTCATGAGCACTGAAGCTTCCTTT
size: many; D: TRBD1; V: TRBV4-3; J: TRBJ1-6; CDR3: CASSQDRGTGLSPLHF; DNA: TGCGCCAGCAGCCAAGATCGTGGGACAGGGTTATCACCCCTCCACTTT
size: many; D: -; V: TRBV2; J: TRBJ1-1; CDR3: CASRIAAQGWDTEAFF; DNA: TGTGCCAGCAGGATAGCCGCCCAGGGGTGGGACACTGAAGCTTTCTTT
size: many; D: TRBD2; V: TRBV9; J: TRBJ2-3; CDR3: CASSVTGLGGPDTQYF; DNA: TGTGCCAGCAGCGTAACGGGACTAGGAGGACCAGATACGCAGTATTTT
size: many; D: -; V: TRBV5-1; J: TRBJ1-1; CDR3: CASSPVGYNLNTEAFF; DNA: TGCGCCAGCAGCCCGGTCGGCTATAACTTGAACACTGAAGCTTTCTTT
size: -; D: TRBD1; V: TRBV7-6; J: TRBJ2-2; CDR3: CASSLTGGISGELFF; DNA: TGTGCCAGCAGCTTAACAGGGGGCATATCCGGGGAGCTGTTTTTT
size: many; D: TRBD2; V: TRBV29-1; J: TRBJ2-3; CDR3: CSVSSGGFTDTQYF; DNA: TGCAGCGTTTCTAGCGGGGGTTTTACAGATACGCAGTATTTT